Given below is one TCR beta chain in context. This CDR3 spans 14 amino acids. The V end was cut by 3 bases, the J end by 0 bases, with 8 bases between. Germline assignment: CDR1 WNHNN and CDR2 SYGVQD (reference sequence). These data belong to a study of T cell changes during pregnancy in multiple sclerosis. Method: immunoSEQ multiplex PCR; TCRdb's copy keeps in-frame clones and lacks some. The sample has around 63,000 clones; roughly 94% are singletons. The chain is built from TRBV10-1 and TRBJ1-1, with D uncertain. Source: peripheral blood, taken after pregnancy. The clonotype originates from a female donor with multiple sclerosis, enrolled in a pregnancy study. The CDR3: CASSDAGMNTEAFF. The CDR3 DNA reads as TGCGCCAGCAGTGATGCGGGGATGAACACTGAAGCTTTCTTT.